This entry lists 2 T cell receptor beta chains sequenced from one sample in a study of control samples from healthy donors and cancer patients. TCRdb's table, derived via immunoSEQ multiplex PCR, lists solely in-frame clones and lacks some. The table shows more than 65,000 clones, with approximately 86% occurring only once. The sample taken for sequencing was blood. These receptors came from a man in his 60s in good health.

About this clone: The junction and the germline gene differ at one end; a read error may be behind it. The V gene is TRBV7-8, the J gene TRBJ2-2; 10 nucleotides align to TRBD2. CDR1 is SGHVS, CDR2 FQNEAQ, per germline. This CDR3 region has 14 residues. The chain's CDR3 is CASRLAGGTGELFF. The CDR3 region has the DNA TGTGCCAGCAGGTTAGCGGGAGGCACCGGGGAGCTGTTTTTT.

CDR3 bases: TGTGCCAGCAGCTTGTGGGGGGAAGAGACCCAGTACTTC. Its protein product is CASSLWGEETQYF. The chain employs TRBV5-4 and TRBJ2-5; the D gene is possibly TRBD2 (6 bases). Germline loops: CDR1 SGHNT, CDR2 YYREEE (reference sequence). Trimming took off 1 base at V and 3 bases at J, with 7 bases between the two ends. The CDR3 length is 13 residues.